The TCR beta chain under discussion was sequenced for a study of blood T cell repertoires in COVID-19. On the study more broadly: T cells, B-cell-depleted T cells, or PBMCs supplied cDNA or gDNA.

Sequencing was performed with immunoSEQ multiplex PCR; in TCRdb, only in-frame clones are kept and a portion is missing. The sample records about 150,000 clones, approximately 85% being singletons. Germline trimming cut 1 base from V and 4 bases from J; bases unmatched to any gene: 12. The CDR3 contains 17 residues. The germline V gene has CDR1 SGHTA and CDR2 FQGNSA. This receptor was obtained from a woman aged 55-69 years with COVID-19, enrolled during active disease. The J gene is TRBJ1-2, the V gene TRBV7-2; 7 positions match TRBD1. Sequenced: peripheral blood. The CDR3 is CASSLGEQGTLIYGYTF. CDR3 coding DNA: TGTGCCAGCAGCTTAGGCGAACAGGGGACTCTCATCTATGGCTACACCTTC.